This entry concerns a single T cell receptor (beta chain). The CDR3 sequence is 13 residues long. The V end was cut by 0 bases, the J end by 9 bases, with 10 bases between. CDR1 is SGHRS and CDR2 is YFSETQ in the germline V gene. These data belong to a study of cytomegalovirus exposure and HLA in healthy donors. Profiling relied on immunoSEQ multiplex PCR, and the TCRdb table lists in-frame clones only, not all of them. The data show some 140,000 clones, 86% seen once. Input material: PBMCs. This TCR was sampled from a human donor in good health. This chain connects TRBV5-1 to TRBJ2-1, with a weak D call TRBD1 (5 bases). CDR3 sequence (DNA): TGCGCCAGCAGCTTGGCCCCCAGGGTTGAGCAGTTCTTC. Translating gives CASSLAPRVEQFF.